This is a list of T cell receptor beta chains from one sample in a study of T cell responses to AZD1222 COVID-19 vaccine. TCRdb keeps only in-frame clones here, not all; method: immunoSEQ multiplex PCR. The table lists some 120,000 clones, 88% of them singletons. The input for sequencing was peripheral blood, taken on day 0 of AZD1222 vaccination. These receptors all come from an adult in good health. CDR3s include the opening cysteine and the closing phenylalanine or tryptophan. A D gene is named only where the DNA matches it firmly. A clone size is listed for some rows: how often the clone was seen (once, few, many), or a class if it is expanded.

d_gene | j_gene | abundance | v_gene | CDR3nt | CDR3aa
NA | TRBJ1-5 | once | TRBV15 | TGTGCCACCAGCAGAGGCGGTTATAGCAATCAGCCCCAGCATTTT | CATSRGGYSNQPQHF
NA | TRBJ1-1 | NA | TRBV9 | TGTGCCAGCAGCGTAGATGCGGGAGGGCTCGACACTGAAGCTTTCTTT | CASSVDAGGLDTEAFF
NA | TRBJ1-1 | NA | TRBV9 | TGTGCCAGCAGCGTAGTAGGCGACCAGCCCACTGAAGCTTTCTTT | CASSVVGDQPTEAFF
TRBD1 | TRBJ1-5 | NA | TRBV5-5 | TGTGCCAGCAGCCCGGGACAGCGCTCAGGATTACTCAATCAGCCCCAGCATTTT | CASSPGQRSGLLNQPQHF
NA | TRBJ2-2 | NA | TRBV5-1 | TGCGCCAGCTGTTCCGGGGGGAACACCGGGGAGCTGTTTTTT | CASCSGGNTGELFF
TRBD1 | TRBJ2-7 | NA | TRBV7-2 | TGTGCCAGCAGCATACTACCGGGACAGGGGGCCAACGAGCAGTACTTC | CASSILPGQGANEQYF
NA | TRBJ2-7 | NA | TRBV6-4 | TGTGCCATCCCTCAAGCAGCTACCTACGAGCAGTACTTC | CAIPQAATYEQYF
NA | TRBJ1-5 | NA | TRBV6-5 | TGTGCCACCAGGGCAGGGGTGGATCAGCCCCAGCATTTT | CATRAGVDQPQHF
NA | TRBJ1-2 | NA | TRBV5-4 | TGTGCCAGCAGCGAAAGTTACGGCTACACCTTC | CASSESYGYTF
NA | TRBJ1-5 | NA | TRBV30 | TGTGCCTGGAGTGTAAAGGGCGGGGGACGGCCCCAGCATTTT | CAWSVKGGGRPQHF
NA | TRBJ1-2 | NA | TRBV12-3/TRBV12-4 | TGTGCCAGCAGTTTACGGGACACACATGGCTACACCTTC | CASSLRDTHGYTF
NA | TRBJ1-6 | NA | TRBV5-1 | TGCGCCAGCAGCTGGGAGAGGGGAAATAATTCACCCCTCCACTTT | CASSWERGNNSPLHF
TRBD1 | TRBJ1-2 | few | TRBV30 | TGTGCCTGGAGTGGAATGACAGGGGCCGGCCTAGGCTACACCTTC | CAWSGMTGAGLGYTF
TRBD2 | TRBJ2-3 | NA | TRBV19 | TGTGCGGCGGGAGCGACTGGGACAGATACGCAGTATTTT | CAAGATGTDTQYF
TRBD2 | TRBJ2-1 | NA | TRBV10-2 | TGCGCCAGCAGTGAGATGCTTACTAGCGGGAGACAGGGCACCTACAATGAGCAGTTCTTC | CASSEMLTSGRQGTYNEQFF
NA | TRBJ1-4 | few | TRBV6-5 | TGTGCCAGCAGTCACGGGACGGACAATGAAAAACTGTTTTTT | CASSHGTDNEKLFF